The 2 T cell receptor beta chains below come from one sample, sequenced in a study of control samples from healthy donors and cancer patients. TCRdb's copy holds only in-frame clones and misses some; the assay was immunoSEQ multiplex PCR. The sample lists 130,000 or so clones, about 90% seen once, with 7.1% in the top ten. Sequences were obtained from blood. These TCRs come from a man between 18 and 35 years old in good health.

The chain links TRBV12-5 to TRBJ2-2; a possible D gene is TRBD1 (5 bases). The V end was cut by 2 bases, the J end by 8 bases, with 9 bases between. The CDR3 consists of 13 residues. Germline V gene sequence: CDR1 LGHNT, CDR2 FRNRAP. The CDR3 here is CASGLLGVGELFF. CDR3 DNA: TGTGCTAGTGGTTTGTTAGGGGTGGGGGAGCTGTTTTTT.

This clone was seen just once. The CDR3 here is CASSSGDRASEKLFF. Here the CDR3 DNA reads TGTGCCAGTAGTAGCGGGGACAGGGCAAGCGAAAAACTGTTTTTT. The chain links TRBV19 to TRBJ1-4, with TRBD1 identical over 9 bases. There are 15 residues in the CDR3. V was clipped by 4 bases and J by 8 bases; unmatched bases: 8. The germline V gene has CDR1 LNHDA and CDR2 SQIVND (reference sequence).